These T cell receptor beta chains were read from a single sample in a study of blood T cell repertoires in COVID-19. Profiling relied on immunoSEQ multiplex PCR, and the TCRdb table lists in-frame clones only, not all of them. This sample has some 96,000 clones; over 75% occur once, and the top ten carry 9.5% to 15%. The sequencing input was peripheral blood. All receptors derive from a human donor in a cohort sampled during active COVID-19. Each CDR3 is given with its conserved first and last residue. The order of the fields is clone size, D gene, V gene, J gene, CDR3 protein, CDR3 DNA. D genes are given only for firm matches. Clone size is not always given. Where it is, it says once, few, many or a class for expanded clones.

>-|TRBD1|TRBV4-1|TRBJ1-3
CASSQAPPDRNYGNTIYF
TGCGCCAGCAGCCAAGCCCCCCCGGACAGGAACTATGGAAACACCATATATTTT
>-|-|TRBV4-3|TRBJ1-1
CASSQDYGVTEAFF
TGCGCCAGCAGCCAAGATTACGGGGTAACTGAAGCTTTCTTT
>-|-|TRBV7-2|TRBJ1-3
CASSLGGANSGNTIYF
TGTGCCAGCAGCTTGGGAGGCGCGAACTCTGGAAACACCATATATTTT
>-|TRBD2|TRBV10-3|TRBJ2-3
CAISAGLAGSDTQYF
TGTGCCATCAGTGCGGGACTAGCGGGTTCAGATACGCAGTATTTT
>-|-|TRBV3-1/TRBV3-2|TRBJ1-4
CASSQNSPTNEKLFF
TGTGCCAGCAGCCAGAACAGCCCAACTAATGAAAAACTGTTTTTT
>-|-|TRBV2|TRBJ1-5
CASSEGRSNQPQHF
TGTGCCAGCAGTGAAGGTAGAAGCAATCAGCCCCAGCATTTT
>-|-|TRBV18|TRBJ1-1
CASSPRDKSEAFF
TGTGCCAGCTCACCGAGGGACAAAAGTGAAGCTTTCTTT
>-|TRBD1|TRBV4-3|TRBJ1-2
CASSQEGQLQYDYGYTF
TGCGCCAGCAGCCAAGAGGGACAGTTACAGTACGACTATGGCTACACCTTC
>-|TRBD1|TRBV20-1|TRBJ1-2
CSASLAGRGEGYTF
TGCAGTGCTAGTCTCGCCGGCAGGGGGGAAGGCTACACCTTC
>-|TRBD1|TRBV4-1|TRBJ1-2
CASSPRGLNGYTF
TGCGCCAGCAGCCCAAGGGGGCTCAATGGCTACACCTTC
>-|TRBD1|TRBV19|TRBJ1-2
CASSTGTAGVFYGYTF
TGTGCCAGTAGTACCGGGACAGCGGGTGTCTTCTATGGCTACACCTTC
>-|TRBD1|TRBV3-1/TRBV3-2|TRBJ1-2
CASSHDRANYGYTF
TGTGCCAGCAGTCACGACAGGGCCAACTATGGCTACACCTTC
>-|-|TRBV5-1|TRBJ1-2
CASSGRINYGYTF
TGCGCCAGCAGCGGCAGAATTAACTATGGCTACACCTTC
>-|-|TRBV3-1/TRBV3-2|TRBJ2-3
CASTSRQGTDTQYF
TGTGCCAGCACCTCACGTCAGGGTACAGATACGCAGTATTTT
>-|TRBD1|TRBV11-2|TRBJ2-7
CASSPGTGKRYEQYF
TGTGCCAGCAGCCCCGGGACAGGGAAGAGGTACGAGCAGTACTTC
>-|-|TRBV18|TRBJ2-7
CASSPSDYEQYF
TGTGCCAGCTCACCCAGCGATTACGAGCAGTACTTC
>-|-|TRBV18|TRBJ1-2
CASSPPGERVVDRGYTF
TGTGCCAGCTCACCACCGGGAGAAAGGGTGGTTGATCGAGGCTACACCTTC
>-|TRBD1|TRBV25-1|TRBJ2-7
CASSVDRVRVYEQYF
TGTGCCAGCAGCGTTGACAGGGTGAGGGTTTACGAGCAGTACTTC
>-|TRBD1|TRBV5-1|TRBJ1-1
CASSPRTGPAEAFF
TGCGCCAGCAGCCCTAGGACAGGGCCCGCTGAAGCTTTCTTT
>-|-|TRBV6-1|TRBJ2-3
CASSEMGQRTDTQYF
TGTGCCAGCAGTGAAATGGGGCAGCGCACAGATACGCAGTATTTT
>once|-|TRBV19|TRBJ1-2
CASRRSSGQTNYGYTF
TGTGCCAGTAGACGGTCCTCAGGACAGACAAACTATGGCTACACCTTC
>-|-|TRBV27|TRBJ2-1
CASSTRQTYNEQFF
TGTGCCAGCAGTACCCGACAAACCTACAATGAGCAGTTCTTC
>-|TRBD2|TRBV6-2/TRBV6-3|TRBJ2-1
CASSATSGRVNEQFF
TGTGCCAGCAGTGCGACTAGCGGGAGGGTCAATGAGCAGTTCTTC
>few|-|TRBV19|TRBJ1-3
CASRGDFSGNTIYF
TGTGCCAGTAGAGGGGATTTCTCTGGAAACACCATATATTTT
>-|-|TRBV19|TRBJ2-2
CASSIAGIPANTGELFF
TGTGCCAGTAGTATTGCAGGTATACCAGCGAACACCGGGGAGCTGTTTTTT